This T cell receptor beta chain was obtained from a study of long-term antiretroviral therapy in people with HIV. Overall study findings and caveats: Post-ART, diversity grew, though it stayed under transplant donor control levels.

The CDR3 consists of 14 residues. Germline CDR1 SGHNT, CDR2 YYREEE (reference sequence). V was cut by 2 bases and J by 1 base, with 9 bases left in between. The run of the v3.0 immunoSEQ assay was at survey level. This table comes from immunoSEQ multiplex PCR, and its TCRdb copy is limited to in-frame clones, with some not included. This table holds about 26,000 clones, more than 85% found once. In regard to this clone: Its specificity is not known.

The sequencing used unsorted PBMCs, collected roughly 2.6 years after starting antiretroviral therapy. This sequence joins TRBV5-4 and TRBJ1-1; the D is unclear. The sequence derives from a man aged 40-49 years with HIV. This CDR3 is CASSFPVGNTEAFF. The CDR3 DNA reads TGTGCCAGCAGCTTCCCCGTTGGGAACACTGAAGCTTTCTTT.